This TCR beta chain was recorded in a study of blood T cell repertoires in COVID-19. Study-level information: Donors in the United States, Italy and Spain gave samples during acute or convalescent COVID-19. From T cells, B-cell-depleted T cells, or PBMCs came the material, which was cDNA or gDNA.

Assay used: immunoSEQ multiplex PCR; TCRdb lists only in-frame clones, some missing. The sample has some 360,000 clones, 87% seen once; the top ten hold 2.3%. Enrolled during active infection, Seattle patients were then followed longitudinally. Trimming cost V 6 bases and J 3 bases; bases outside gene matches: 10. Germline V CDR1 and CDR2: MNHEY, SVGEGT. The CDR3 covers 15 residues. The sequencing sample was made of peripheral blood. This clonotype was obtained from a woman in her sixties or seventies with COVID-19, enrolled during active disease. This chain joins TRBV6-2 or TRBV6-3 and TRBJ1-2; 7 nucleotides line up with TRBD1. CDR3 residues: CASSDPGGRDYGYTF. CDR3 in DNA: TGTGCCAGCAGCGATCCAGGGGGAAGGGACTATGGCTACACCTTC.